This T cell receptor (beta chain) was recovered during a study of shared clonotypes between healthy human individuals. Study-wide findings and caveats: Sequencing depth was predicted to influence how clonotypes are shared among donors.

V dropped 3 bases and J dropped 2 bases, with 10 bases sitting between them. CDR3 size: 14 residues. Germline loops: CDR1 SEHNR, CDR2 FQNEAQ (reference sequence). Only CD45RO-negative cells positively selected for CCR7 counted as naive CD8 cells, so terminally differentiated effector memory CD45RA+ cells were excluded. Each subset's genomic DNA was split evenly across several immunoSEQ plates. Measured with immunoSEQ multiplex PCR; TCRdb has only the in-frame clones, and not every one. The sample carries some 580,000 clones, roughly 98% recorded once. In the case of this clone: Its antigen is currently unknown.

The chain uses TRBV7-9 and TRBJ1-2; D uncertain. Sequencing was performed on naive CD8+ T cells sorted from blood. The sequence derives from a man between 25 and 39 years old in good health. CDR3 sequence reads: CASSLGSGNYGYTF. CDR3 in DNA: TGTGCCAGCAGCTTGGGGTCGGGGAACTATGGCTACACCTTC.